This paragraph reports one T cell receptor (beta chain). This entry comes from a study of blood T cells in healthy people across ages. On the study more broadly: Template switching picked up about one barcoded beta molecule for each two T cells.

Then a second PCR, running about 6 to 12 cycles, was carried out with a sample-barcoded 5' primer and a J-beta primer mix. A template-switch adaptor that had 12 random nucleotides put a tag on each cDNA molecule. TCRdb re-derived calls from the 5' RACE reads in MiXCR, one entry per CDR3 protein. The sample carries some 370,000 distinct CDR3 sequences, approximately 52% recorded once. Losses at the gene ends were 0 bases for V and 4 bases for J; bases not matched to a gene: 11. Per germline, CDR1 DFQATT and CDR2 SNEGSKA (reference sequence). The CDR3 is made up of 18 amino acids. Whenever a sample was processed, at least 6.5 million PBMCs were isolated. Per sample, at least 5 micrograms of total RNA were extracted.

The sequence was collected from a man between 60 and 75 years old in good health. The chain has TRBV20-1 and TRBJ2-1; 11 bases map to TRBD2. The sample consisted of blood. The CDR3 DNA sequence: TGCAGTGCTAGAGACCCTTCTCAAGCTAGCGGGAGGTACAATGAGCAGTTCTTC. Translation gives CSARDPSQASGRYNEQFF.